These 4 T cell receptor beta chains were all obtained from the same sample, sequenced in a study of blood T cell repertoires in COVID-19. The repertoire was sequenced with immunoSEQ multiplex PCR; TCRdb's copy has only in-frame clones and lacks some. The table shows around 98,000 clones, with 84% occurring only once. The specimen sequenced was peripheral blood. The receptors stem from a woman aged 55-69 years with acute or convalescent COVID-19.

The V gene is TRBV29-1, the J gene TRBJ1-2; no reliable D call. V dropped 7 bases and J dropped 4 bases, with 13 bases sitting between them. Germline CDR1 and CDR2: SQVTM and ANQGSEA. The CDR3 has 12 amino acids. CDR3 nucleotide sequence: TGCAGCGGCGGGCAGGAAGCCTATGGCTACACCTTC. Amino acid sequence: CSGGQEAYGYTF.

The chain uses TRBV2 and TRBJ1-5; D call uncertain. The CDR3 is made up of 13 amino acids. The V gene lost 8 bases and the J gene lost 5 bases, with 13 bases spanning the gap. CDR1 is SNHLY, CDR2 FYNNEI, per germline. The chain's CDR3 is CASSRSAYQPQHF. The CDR3 coding sequence is TGTGCCAGCTCTCGGAGTGCGTATCAGCCCCAGCATTTT. The entire variable domain, with the rest obtained from reference TRBV2 and TRBJ1-5, is as follows: EPEVTQTPSHQVTQMGQEVILRCVPISNHLYFYWYRQILGQKVEFLVSFYNNEISEKSEIFDDQFSVERPDGSNFTLKIRSTKLEDSAMYFCASSRSAYQPQHFGDGTRLSIL.

This rearrangement joins TRBV4-1 to TRBJ2-3; D ambiguous. The germline V and J ends were trimmed by 1 base and 1 base, with 3 bases remaining between them. The CDR3 covers 13 residues. Germline loops: CDR1 MGHRA, CDR2 YSYEKL. The CDR3 loop is CASSQAGTDTQYF. CDR3 DNA sequence: TGCGCCAGCAGCCAAGCGGGCACAGATACGCAGTATTTT.

J is TRBJ1-6 and V is TRBV11-2; 12 bases are a match to TRBD1. Germline loops: CDR1 SGHAT, CDR2 FQNNGV. The CDR3 has 19 amino acids. V was pared by 5 bases and J by 0 bases, with 8 bases of the junction left unmatched. The CDR3 spells CASSPGTGGGSSYNSPLHF. Here the CDR3 DNA reads TGTGCCAGCAGCCCCGGGACAGGGGGCGGAAGCTCCTATAATTCACCCCTCCACTTT.